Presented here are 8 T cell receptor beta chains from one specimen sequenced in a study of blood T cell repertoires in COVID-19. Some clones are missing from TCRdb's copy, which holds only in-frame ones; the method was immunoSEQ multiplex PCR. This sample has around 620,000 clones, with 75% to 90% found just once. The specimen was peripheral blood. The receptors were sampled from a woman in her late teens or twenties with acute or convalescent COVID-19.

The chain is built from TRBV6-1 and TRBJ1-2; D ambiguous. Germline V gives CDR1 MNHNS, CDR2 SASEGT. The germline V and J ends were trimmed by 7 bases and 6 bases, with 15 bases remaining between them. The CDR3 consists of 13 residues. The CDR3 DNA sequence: TGTGCCAGCATCTACGGGGTCCAGCATGGCTACACCTTC. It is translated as CASIYGVQHGYTF.

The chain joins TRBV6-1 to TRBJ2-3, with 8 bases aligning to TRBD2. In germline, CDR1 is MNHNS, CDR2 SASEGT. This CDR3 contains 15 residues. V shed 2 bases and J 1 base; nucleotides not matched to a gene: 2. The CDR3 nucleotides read TGTGCCAGCAGTGAACTAGCGGGCCGCACAGATACGCAGTATTTT. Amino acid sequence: CASSELAGRTDTQYF.

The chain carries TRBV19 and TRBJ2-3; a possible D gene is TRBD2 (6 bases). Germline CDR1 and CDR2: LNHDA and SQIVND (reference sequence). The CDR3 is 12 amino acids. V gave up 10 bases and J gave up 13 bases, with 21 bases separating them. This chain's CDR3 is CATSDGGLIEYF. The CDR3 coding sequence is TGTGCCACCTCCGACGGGGGTTTAATCGAGTATTTT. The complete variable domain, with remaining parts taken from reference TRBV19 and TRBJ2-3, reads DGGITQSPKYLFRKEGQNVTLSCEQNLNHDAMYWYRQDPGQGLRLIYYSQIVNDFQKGDIAEGYSVSREKKESFPLTVTSAQKNPTAFYLCATSDGGLIEYFGPGTRLTVL.

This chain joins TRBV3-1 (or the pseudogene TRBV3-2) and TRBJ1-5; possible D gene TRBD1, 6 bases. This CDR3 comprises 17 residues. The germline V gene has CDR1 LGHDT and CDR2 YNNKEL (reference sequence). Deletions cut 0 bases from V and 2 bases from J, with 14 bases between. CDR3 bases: TGTGCCAGCAGCCAAGATAGAACCAGGGGACGCAATCAGCCCCAGCATTTT. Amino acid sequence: CASSQDRTRGRNQPQHF.

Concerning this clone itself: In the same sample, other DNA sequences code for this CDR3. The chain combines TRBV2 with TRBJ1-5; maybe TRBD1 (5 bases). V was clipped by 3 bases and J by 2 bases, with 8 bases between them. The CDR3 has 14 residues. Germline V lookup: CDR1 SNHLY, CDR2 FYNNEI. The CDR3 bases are TGTGCCAGCAGTGACAGGGTTGGCAATCAGCCCCAGCATTTT. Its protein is CASSDRVGNQPQHF. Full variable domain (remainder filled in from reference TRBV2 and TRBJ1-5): EPEVTQTPSHQVTQMGQEVILRCVPISNHLYFYWYRQILGQKVEFLVSFYNNEISEKSEIFDDQFSVERPDGSNFTLKIRSTKLEDSAMYFCASSDRVGNQPQHFGDGTRLSIL.

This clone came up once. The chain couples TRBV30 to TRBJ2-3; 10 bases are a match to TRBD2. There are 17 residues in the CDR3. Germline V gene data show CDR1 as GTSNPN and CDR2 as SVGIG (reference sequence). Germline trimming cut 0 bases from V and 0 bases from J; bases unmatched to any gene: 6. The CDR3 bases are TGTGCCTGGAGTGTACTCCCACTAGCGGGGAGCACAGATACGCAGTATTTT. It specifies CAWSVLPLAGSTDTQYF. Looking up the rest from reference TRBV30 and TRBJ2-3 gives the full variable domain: SQTIHQWPATLVQPVGSPLSLECTVEGTSNPNLYWYRQAAGRGLQLLFYSVGIGQISSEVPQNLSASRPQDRQFILSSKKLLLSDSGFYLCAWSVLPLAGSTDTQYFGPGTRLTVL.

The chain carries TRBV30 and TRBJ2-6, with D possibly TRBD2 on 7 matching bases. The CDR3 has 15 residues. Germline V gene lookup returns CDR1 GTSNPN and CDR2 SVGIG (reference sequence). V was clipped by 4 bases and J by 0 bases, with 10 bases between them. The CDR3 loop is CAWNRGASGANVLTF. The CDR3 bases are TGTGCCTGGAATCGGGGGGCCTCTGGGGCCAACGTCCTGACTTTC.

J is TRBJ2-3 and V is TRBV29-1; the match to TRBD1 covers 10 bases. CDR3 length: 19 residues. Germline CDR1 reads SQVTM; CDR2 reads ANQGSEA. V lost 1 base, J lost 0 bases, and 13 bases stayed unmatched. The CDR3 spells CSVEGGQGSPQRSTDTQYF. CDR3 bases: TGCAGCGTTGAAGGGGGACAGGGGTCCCCACAACGAAGCACAGATACGCAGTATTTT.